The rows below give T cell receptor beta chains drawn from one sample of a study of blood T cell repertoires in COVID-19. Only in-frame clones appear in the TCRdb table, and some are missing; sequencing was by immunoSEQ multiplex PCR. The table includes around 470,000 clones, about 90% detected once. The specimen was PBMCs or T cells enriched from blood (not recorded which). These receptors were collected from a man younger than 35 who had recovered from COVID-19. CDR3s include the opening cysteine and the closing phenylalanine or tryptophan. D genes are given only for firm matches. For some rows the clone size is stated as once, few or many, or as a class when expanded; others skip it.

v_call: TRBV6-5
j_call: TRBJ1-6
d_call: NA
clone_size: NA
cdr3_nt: TGTGCCAGCAGCTTAGCCAGGGTAGGGTCACCCCTCCACTTT
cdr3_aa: CASSLARVGSPLHF

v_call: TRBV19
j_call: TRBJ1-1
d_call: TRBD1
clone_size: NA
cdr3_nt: TGTGCCAGCTTAAAGACAGGGCTTACCTCCATGAACACTGAAGCTTTCTTT
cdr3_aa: CASLKTGLTSMNTEAFF

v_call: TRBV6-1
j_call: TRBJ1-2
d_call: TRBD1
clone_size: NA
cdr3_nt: TGTGCCAGCAGAGAACCGCGCCAGACAGGGTCGGGGGCGGGCTACACCTTC
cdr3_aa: CASREPRQTGSGAGYTF

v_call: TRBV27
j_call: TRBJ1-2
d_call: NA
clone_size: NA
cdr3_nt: TGTGCCAGCAGTTTATTCGCCACGTCGGACTATGGCTACACCTTC
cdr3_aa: CASSLFATSDYGYTF

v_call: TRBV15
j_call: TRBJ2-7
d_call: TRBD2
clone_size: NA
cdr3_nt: TGTGCCACCACAGGGGCGGGGGGCGGTTACGAGCAGTACTTC
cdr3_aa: CATTGAGGGYEQYF

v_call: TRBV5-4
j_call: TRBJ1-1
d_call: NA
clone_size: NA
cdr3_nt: TGTGCCAGCAGACGGGACTCCCGCCCCGAAGCTTTCTTT
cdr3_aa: CASRRDSRPEAFF

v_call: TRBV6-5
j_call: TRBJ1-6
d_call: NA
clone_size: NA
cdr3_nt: TGTGCCAGCACTGCGTTTTTGAATTCACCCCTCCACTTT
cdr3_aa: CASTAFLNSPLHF

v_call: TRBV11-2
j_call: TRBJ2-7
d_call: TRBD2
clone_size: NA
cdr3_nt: TGTGCCAGCAGCAACCTCCGGGAGGGCCACGAGCAGTACTTC
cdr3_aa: CASSNLREGHEQYF

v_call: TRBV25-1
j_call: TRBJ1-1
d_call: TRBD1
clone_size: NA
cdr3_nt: TGTGCCAGCAGTGCCAGACAGGGGAACACTGAAGCTTTCTTT
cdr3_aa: CASSARQGNTEAFF

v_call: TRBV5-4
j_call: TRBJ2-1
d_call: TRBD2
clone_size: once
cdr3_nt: TGTGCCAGCAGTTTAAACCGGGGGGAGGGATACAATGAGCAGTTCTTC
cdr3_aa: CASSLNRGEGYNEQFF

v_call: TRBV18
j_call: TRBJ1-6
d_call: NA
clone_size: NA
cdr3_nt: TGTGCCAGCTCACCCGACAGTCACTCACCCCTCCACTTT
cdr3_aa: CASSPDSHSPLHF

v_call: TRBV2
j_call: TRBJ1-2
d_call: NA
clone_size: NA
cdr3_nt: TGTGCCAGCAGTGAAACCAGGGACATAGGAGGCTACACCTTC
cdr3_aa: CASSETRDIGGYTF

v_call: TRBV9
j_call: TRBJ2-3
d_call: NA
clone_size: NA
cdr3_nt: TGTGCCAGCAACTCTCCGGGAGACAGAGAGGATACGCAGTATTTT
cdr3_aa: CASNSPGDREDTQYF

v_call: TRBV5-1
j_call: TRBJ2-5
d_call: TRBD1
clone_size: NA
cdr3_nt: TGCGCCAGCAGCTTGAGGACAGGGGGCCGTGAGACCCAGTACTTC
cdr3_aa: CASSLRTGGRETQYF

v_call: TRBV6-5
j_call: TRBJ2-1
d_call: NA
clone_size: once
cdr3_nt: TGTGCCAGCAGTTACTCGCCCAGCCTAGACCCGATTTTCTTC
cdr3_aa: CASSYSPSLDPIFF

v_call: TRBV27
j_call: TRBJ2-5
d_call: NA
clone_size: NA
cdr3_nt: TGTGCCAGCCTCCAGGCGGGTGGGGAGACCCAGTACTTC
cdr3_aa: CASLQAGGETQYF

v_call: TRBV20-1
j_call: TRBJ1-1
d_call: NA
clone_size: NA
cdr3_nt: TGCAGTGCTAGTCATAAACAGGGTCCCGCTGAAGCTTTCTTT
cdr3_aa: CSASHKQGPAEAFF

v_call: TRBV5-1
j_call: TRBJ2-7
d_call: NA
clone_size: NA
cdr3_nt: TGCGCCAGCAGCTTGGGCCAGGGAATCTTCTACGAGCAGTACTTC
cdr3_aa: CASSLGQGIFYEQYF

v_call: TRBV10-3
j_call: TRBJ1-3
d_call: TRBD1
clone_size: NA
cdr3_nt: TGTGCCATCAGCCTAGGGGGCGCGGACACCATATATTTT
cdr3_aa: CAISLGGADTIYF

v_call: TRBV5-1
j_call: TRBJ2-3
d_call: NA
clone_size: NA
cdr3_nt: TGCGCCAGCAGCTTGGCAGGGGCTAGCACAGATACGCAGTATTTT
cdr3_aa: CASSLAGASTDTQYF

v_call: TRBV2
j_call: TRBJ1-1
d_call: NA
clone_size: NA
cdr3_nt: TGTGCCAGCAGTGGGATGGGGGGGCCGGCGACTGAAGCTTTCTTT
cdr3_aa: CASSGMGGPATEAFF

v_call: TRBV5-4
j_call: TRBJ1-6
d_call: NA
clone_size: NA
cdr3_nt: TGTGCCAGCAGCTTGGATTCCCCGAGCGATTCACCCCTCCACTTT
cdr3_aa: CASSLDSPSDSPLHF

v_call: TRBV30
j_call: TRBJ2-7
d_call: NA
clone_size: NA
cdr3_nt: TGTGCCTGGAGTTACAGGGTTGACGAGCAGTACTTC
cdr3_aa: CAWSYRVDEQYF

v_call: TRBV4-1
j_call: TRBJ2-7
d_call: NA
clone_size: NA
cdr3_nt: TGCGCCAGCAGCCAAGCCTCCAGAGGCAGTCTGGGTTCCTACGAGCAGTACTTC
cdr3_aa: CASSQASRGSLGSYEQYF

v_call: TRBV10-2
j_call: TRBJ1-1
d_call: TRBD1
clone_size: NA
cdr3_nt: TGCGCCAGCAGTGAGAACAGGGGGCTCGCTTTCTTT
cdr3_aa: CASSENRGLAFF

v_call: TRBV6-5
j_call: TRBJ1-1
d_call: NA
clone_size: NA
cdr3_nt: TGTGCCAGCAGTTACTCTTATCGGGGGGCGGAAGCTTTCTTT
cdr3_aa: CASSYSYRGAEAFF

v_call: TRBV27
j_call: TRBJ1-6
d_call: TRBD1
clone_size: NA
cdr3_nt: TGTGCCAGCAGTTCCCGGACAGGGGATTCACCCCTCCACTTT
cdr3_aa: CASSSRTGDSPLHF

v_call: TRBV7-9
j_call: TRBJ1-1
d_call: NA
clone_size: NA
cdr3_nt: TGTGCCAGCAGCTTACAGGGTGTCACTGAAGCTTTCTTT
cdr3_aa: CASSLQGVTEAFF

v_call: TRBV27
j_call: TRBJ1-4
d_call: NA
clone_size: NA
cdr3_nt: TGTGCCAGCCGGATTTGGGGGGGGCGGCGGGAACCGTCGGCTAATGAAAAACTGTTTTTT
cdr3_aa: CASRIWGGRREPSANEKLFF

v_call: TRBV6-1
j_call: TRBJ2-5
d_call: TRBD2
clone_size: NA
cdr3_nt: TGTGCCAGCAGTGAAGCGGGGGGGTGGACAGAGACCCAGTACTTC
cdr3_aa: CASSEAGGWTETQYF

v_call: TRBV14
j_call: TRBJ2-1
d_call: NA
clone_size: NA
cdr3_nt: TGTGCCAGCAGCCTCGAAGCTTGGGGGGACTACAATGAGCAGTTCTTC
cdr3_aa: CASSLEAWGDYNEQFF

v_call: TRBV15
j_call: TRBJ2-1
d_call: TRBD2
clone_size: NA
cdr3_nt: TGTGCCACCAGCAGAGAAGGAGGACTAGCGGGAAAAAATGAGCAGTTCTTC
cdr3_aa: CATSREGGLAGKNEQFF

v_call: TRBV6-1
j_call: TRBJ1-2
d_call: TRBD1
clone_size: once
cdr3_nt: TGTGCCAGCAGCGAAGGGGGCAAGGGCTATGGCTACACCTTC
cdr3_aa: CASSEGGKGYGYTF

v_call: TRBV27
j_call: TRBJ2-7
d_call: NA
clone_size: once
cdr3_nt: TGTGCCAGCAGTTTAATCGGTTACGAGCAGTACTTC
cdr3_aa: CASSLIGYEQYF

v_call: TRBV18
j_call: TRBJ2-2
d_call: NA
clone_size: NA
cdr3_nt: TGTGCCAGTTATGACACCGGGGAGCTGTTTTTT
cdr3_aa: CASYDTGELFF

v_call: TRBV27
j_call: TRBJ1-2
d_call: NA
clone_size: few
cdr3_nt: TGTGCCAGCAGTTTTCGGGGGGCTCGCTATGGCTACACCTTC
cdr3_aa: CASSFRGARYGYTF

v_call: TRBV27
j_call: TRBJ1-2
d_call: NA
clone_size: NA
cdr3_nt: TGTGCCAGCAGTTTATTCGGGGGGAACTATGGCTACACCTTC
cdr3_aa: CASSLFGGNYGYTF

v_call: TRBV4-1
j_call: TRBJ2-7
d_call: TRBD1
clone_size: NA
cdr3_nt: TGCGCCAGCAGCCAGAAGTGGACAGGGAGCTCCTACGAGCAGTACTTC
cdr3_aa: CASSQKWTGSSYEQYF

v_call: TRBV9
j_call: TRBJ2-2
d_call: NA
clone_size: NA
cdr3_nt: TGTGCCAGCAGCGTAGGCGGGACCGGGGAGCTGTTTTTT
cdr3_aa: CASSVGGTGELFF

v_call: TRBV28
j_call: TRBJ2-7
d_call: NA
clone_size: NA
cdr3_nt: TGTGCCAGCAGTCTGAAGGCGGGGCTAGAGCAGTACTTC
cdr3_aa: CASSLKAGLEQYF

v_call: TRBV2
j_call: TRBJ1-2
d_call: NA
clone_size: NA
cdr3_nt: TGTGCCAGCAGGGAGAGCCGGGACATTGGCTACACCTTC
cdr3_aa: CASRESRDIGYTF

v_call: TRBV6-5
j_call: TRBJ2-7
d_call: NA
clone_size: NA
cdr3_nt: TGTGCCAGCAGTTTAACCCGCTTGGGGGGCTACGAGCAGTACTTC
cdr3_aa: CASSLTRLGGYEQYF

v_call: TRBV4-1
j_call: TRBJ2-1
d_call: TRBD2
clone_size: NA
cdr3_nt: TGCGCCAGCAGCCTAGAGGGGAGCGGGAGACATGAGCAGTTCTTC
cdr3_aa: CASSLEGSGRHEQFF

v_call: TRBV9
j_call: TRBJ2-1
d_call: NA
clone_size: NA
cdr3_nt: TGTGCCAGCAGCATTAGCGGTTCCTCCTACAATGAGCAGTTCTTC
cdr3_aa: CASSISGSSYNEQFF